This is a list of T cell receptor beta chains from one sample in a study of OX40 agonist ivuxolimab in advanced cancers. TCRdb's copy holds only in-frame clones and misses some; the assay was immunoSEQ multiplex PCR. This sample has around 74,000 clones, with just under 95% found just once. The sample in question was CD4+ or CD8+ T cells sorted from blood, obtained in a trial of the OX40 agonist ivuxolimab. Source of these receptors: an adult with an advanced solid tumor such as melanoma, head and neck, liver or kidney cancer. Both conserved end residues are part of each CDR3. D genes are given only for firm matches. The listing skips clone size in some rows; elsewhere it reads once, few, many or a size class.

TRBJ1-2	-	TRBV30	-	TGTGCCTGGAGTCTCAAAGGCGGGACAATAATCTATGGCTACACCTTC	CAWSLKGGTIIYGYTF
TRBJ2-2	-	TRBV5-1	once	TGCGCCAGCACCGAGGTTGGCACCGGGGAGCTGTTTTTT	CASTEVGTGELFF
TRBJ2-3	-	TRBV11-2	-	TGTGCCAGCAGCTCTTGGAGGGGCACAGATACGCAGTATTTT	CASSSWRGTDTQYF
TRBJ2-3	-	TRBV7-9	-	TGTGCCAGCAGCGATGGGGGGATTAGCACAGATACGCAGTATTTT	CASSDGGISTDTQYF
TRBJ2-7	-	TRBV27	-	TGTGCCAGCAGTCACAGGGACTCCTACGAGCAGTACTTC	CASSHRDSYEQYF
TRBJ2-7	TRBD2	TRBV7-2	-	TGTGCCAGCAGCTTAGTGCGGGGGGCCAACGAGCAGTACTTC	CASSLVRGANEQYF
TRBJ1-4	TRBD1	TRBV5-6	once	TGTGCCAGCAGCCCGGGACAGGGTCCTAATGAAAAACTGTTTTTT	CASSPGQGPNEKLFF
TRBJ2-5	-	TRBV7-9	-	TGTGCCAGCAGCTTCCCGGGCCTTGAAGAGACCCAGTACTTC	CASSFPGLEETQYF
TRBJ2-7	-	TRBV7-2	-	TGTGCCAGCAGCTCACACGCAACCTACGAGCAGTACTTC	CASSSHATYEQYF
TRBJ1-6	-	TRBV7-3	-	TGTGCCAGCAGCTTAGAATGGAGGGGTGTAGGCTCACCCCTCCACTTT	CASSLEWRGVGSPLHF
TRBJ1-5	TRBD1	TRBV2	once	TGTGCCAGCGCAAGAGGGGGCCTGGGCGGGAATCAGCCCCAGCATTTT	CASARGGLGGNQPQHF
TRBJ1-5	-	TRBV2	-	TGTGCCAGCAGCTCCACAGGGATTAGCAATCAGCCCCAGCATTTT	CASSSTGISNQPQHF
TRBJ2-7	TRBD1	TRBV4-1	-	TGCGCCAGCAGCCTAGGGGGACAGGGGACGTACGAGCAGTACTTC	CASSLGGQGTYEQYF
TRBJ2-2	TRBD1	TRBV6-5	-	TGTGCCAGCCCCGTCAGACAGGGGAACACCGGGGAGCTGTTTTTT	CASPVRQGNTGELFF
TRBJ2-3	TRBD2	TRBV7-9	-	TGTGCCAGCCGGGGTAGCGGGGAAGATACGCAGTATTTT	CASRGSGEDTQYF
TRBJ2-7	TRBD1	TRBV13	-	TGTGCCAGCAGCCCCCGCGGACAGGGTAGGTACGAGCAGTACTTC	CASSPRGQGRYEQYF
TRBJ1-6	-	TRBV2	-	TGTGCCAGCAGTTGGGGCCCACAGGGACCTAATTCACCCCTCCACTTT	CASSWGPQGPNSPLHF
TRBJ2-1	TRBD1	TRBV19	-	TGTGCCAGTAGTATACGGACAGGGGGCTACAATGAGCAGTTCTTC	CASSIRTGGYNEQFF
TRBJ2-7	-	TRBV7-6	-	TGTGCCAGCAGCTTAGCTGGGTCCTACGAGCAGTACTTC	CASSLAGSYEQYF
TRBJ2-7	TRBD1	TRBV27	-	TGTGCCAGCAGTTTAGGGCAGGGGGCCCACCACGAGCAGTACTTC	CASSLGQGAHHEQYF
TRBJ2-1	-	TRBV27	-	TGTGCCAGCAGTTTATGGACGCGCGATGAGCAGTTCTTC	CASSLWTRDEQFF
TRBJ2-1	-	TRBV6-1	once	TGTGCCAGCAGTGAATTCGTCGGGGGACCCTACAATGAGCAGTTCTTC	CASSEFVGGPYNEQFF
TRBJ2-1	TRBD2	TRBV18	-	TGTGCCAGCTCACCTACTAGCGGGGGGGAATTTGGTAGTGAGCAGTTCTTC	CASSPTSGGEFGSEQFF
TRBJ2-1	-	TRBV6-5	-	TGTGCCAGCAGTTATAAGTGGAACAATGAGCAGTTCTTC	CASSYKWNNEQFF
TRBJ1-1	TRBD1	TRBV28	once	TGTGCCAGTTACCAAGGGGGCAACACTGAAGCTTTCTTT	CASYQGGNTEAFF
TRBJ1-1	TRBD1	TRBV12-5	-	TGTGCTAGTGGTTTGGGGACAGGGACTGTCACTGAAGCTTTCTTT	CASGLGTGTVTEAFF
TRBJ1-2	TRBD1	TRBV11-2	-	TGTGCCAGCAGCTTAATGCCCCAGGGGGACTATGGCTACACCTTC	CASSLMPQGDYGYTF
TRBJ2-7	TRBD2	TRBV9	-	TGTGCCAGCAGCGACGGACTAGCGGGGGGCGTGCCCTACGAGCAGTACTTC	CASSDGLAGGVPYEQYF
TRBJ1-4	-	TRBV5-6	-	TGTGCCAGCAGCTTGGCGTCGGAGGGAGCTAATGAAAAACTGTTTTTT	CASSLASEGANEKLFF
TRBJ1-4	TRBD1	TRBV27	-	TGTGCCAGCAGCACAACAGGGACAGTTAATGAAAAACTGTTTTTT	CASSTTGTVNEKLFF
TRBJ2-3	TRBD1	TRBV5-8	-	TGTGCCAGCAGCTACCGGGACAGGGGGCAAGATACGCAGTATTTT	CASSYRDRGQDTQYF
TRBJ1-1	-	TRBV6-6	-	TGTGCCAGCAGTAGCACAGGGTTTACGGCTTTCTTT	CASSSTGFTAFF
TRBJ1-5	-	TRBV19	-	TGTGCCACGACAGTCACCCCCTATAGCAATCAGCCCCAGCATTTT	CATTVTPYSNQPQHF
TRBJ1-6	-	TRBV4-1	-	TGCGCCAGCAGCCAAGATTTGAAAGGCTGGTTGACACCCCTCCACTTT	CASSQDLKGWLTPLHF
TRBJ2-7	-	TRBV7-6	-	TGTGCCAGCAGCTTAGTCGCTACGGGGGTCTACGAGCAGTACTTC	CASSLVATGVYEQYF
TRBJ2-2	-	TRBV13	-	TGTGCCAGCAGCCCAGGGACCGGGGAGCTGTTTTTT	CASSPGTGELFF
TRBJ2-7	-	TRBV6-5	-	TGTGCCAGCAGTTACGGGCAGGGGGGCTACGAGCAGTACTTC	CASSYGQGGYEQYF
TRBJ2-3	-	TRBV2	-	TGTGCCAGCAGTAAAGCGCGGCCAACTAGCACAGATACGCAGTATTTT	CASSKARPTSTDTQYF
TRBJ2-3	TRBD2	TRBV4-1	-	TGCGCCAGCAGCCAAGATAGGGTGAGCGGGGGCGCCACAGATACGCAGTATTTT	CASSQDRVSGGATDTQYF
TRBJ1-5	TRBD1	TRBV6-1	-	TGTGCCAGCAGTGAAGCTGTTCGGACAGGGGGTTATCAGCCCCAGCATTTT	CASSEAVRTGGYQPQHF
TRBJ2-5	TRBD2	TRBV5-1	-	TGCGCCAGCAGCGGGACTAGCGGGGGAGAGACCCAGTACTTC	CASSGTSGGETQYF
TRBJ2-7	TRBD1	TRBV5-1	-	TGCGCCAGCAGGATCGACAGGGGGGAAGTCAAGCAGTACTTC	CASRIDRGEVKQYF
TRBJ2-2	TRBD2	TRBV7-3	-	TGTGCCAGCAGCTTAGTCGGGACCGGGGGGACCGGGGAGCTGTTTTTT	CASSLVGTGGTGELFF
TRBJ2-7	TRBD1	TRBV7-9	many	TGTGCCAGCAGCTCCATAGGACAGGGGGCGGGAGAGCAGTACTTC	CASSSIGQGAGEQYF
TRBJ2-3	TRBD2	TRBV30	-	TGTGCCGTTGCGATAGCGGGGGGTTCTGATACGCAGTATTTT	CAVAIAGGSDTQYF
TRBJ1-1	-	TRBV4-3	-	TGCGCCAGCAGCCAAGATATGCAGGGCATGAACACTGAAGCTTTCTTT	CASSQDMQGMNTEAFF
TRBJ1-1	-	TRBV7-9	-	TGTGCCAGCAGGGACGGGACTGGGGGGAACGGGAGGACTGAAGCTTTCTTT	CASRDGTGGNGRTEAFF